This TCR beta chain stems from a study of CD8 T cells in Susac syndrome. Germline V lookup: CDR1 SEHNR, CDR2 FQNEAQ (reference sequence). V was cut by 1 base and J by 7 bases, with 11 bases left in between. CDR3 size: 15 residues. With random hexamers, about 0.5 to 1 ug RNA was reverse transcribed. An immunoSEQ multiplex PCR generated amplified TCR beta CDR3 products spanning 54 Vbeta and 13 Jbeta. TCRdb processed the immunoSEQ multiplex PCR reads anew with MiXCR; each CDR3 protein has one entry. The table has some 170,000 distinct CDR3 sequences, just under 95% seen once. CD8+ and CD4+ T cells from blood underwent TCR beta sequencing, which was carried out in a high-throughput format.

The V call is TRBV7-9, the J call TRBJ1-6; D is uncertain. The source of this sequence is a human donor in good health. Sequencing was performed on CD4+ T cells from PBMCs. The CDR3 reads CASSLGGLGNSPLHF. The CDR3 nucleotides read TGTGCCAGCAGCTTAGGAGGGCTGGGGAATTCACCCCTCCACTTT.